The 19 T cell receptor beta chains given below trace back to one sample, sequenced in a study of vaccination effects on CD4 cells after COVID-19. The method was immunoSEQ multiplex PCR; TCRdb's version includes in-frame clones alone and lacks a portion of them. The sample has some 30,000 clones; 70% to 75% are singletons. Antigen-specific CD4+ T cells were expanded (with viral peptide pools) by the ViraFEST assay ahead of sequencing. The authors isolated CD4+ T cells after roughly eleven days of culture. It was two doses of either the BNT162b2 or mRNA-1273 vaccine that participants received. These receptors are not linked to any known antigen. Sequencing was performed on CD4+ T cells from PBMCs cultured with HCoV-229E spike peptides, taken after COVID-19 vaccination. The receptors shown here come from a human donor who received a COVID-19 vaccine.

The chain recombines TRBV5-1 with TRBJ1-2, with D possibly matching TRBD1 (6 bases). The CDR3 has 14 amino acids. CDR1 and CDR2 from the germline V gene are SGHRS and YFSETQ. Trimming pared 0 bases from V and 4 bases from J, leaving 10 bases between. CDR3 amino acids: CASSLGTAVYGYTF. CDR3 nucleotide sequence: TGCGCCAGCAGCTTGGGGACAGCAGTCTATGGCTACACCTTC.

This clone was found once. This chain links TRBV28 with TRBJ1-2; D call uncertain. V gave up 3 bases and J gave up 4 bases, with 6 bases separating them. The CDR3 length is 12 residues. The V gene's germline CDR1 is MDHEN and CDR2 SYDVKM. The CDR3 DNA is TGTGCCAGCAGTTTGGACCTCTATGGCTACACCTTC. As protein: CASSLDLYGYTF.

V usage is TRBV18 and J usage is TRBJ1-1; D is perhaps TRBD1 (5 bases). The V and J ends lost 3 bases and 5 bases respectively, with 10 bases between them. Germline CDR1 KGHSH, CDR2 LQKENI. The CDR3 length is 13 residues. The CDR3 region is CASSPLGETEAFF. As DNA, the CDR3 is TGTGCCAGCTCACCTTTAGGGGAGACTGAAGCTTTCTTT.

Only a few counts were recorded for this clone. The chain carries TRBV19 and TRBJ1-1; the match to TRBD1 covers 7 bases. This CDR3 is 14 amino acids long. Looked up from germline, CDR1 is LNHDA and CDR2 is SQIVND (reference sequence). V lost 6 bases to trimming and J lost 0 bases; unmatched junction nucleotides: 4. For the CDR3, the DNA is TGTGCCAGTAGGAAACAGGGGATGAACACTGAAGCTTTCTTT. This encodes CASRKQGMNTEAFF.

In DNA form, the CDR3 reads TGTGCCAGCAGTGAAGCAGGGCGGGGCGGGACAGATACGCAGTATTTT. It yields the protein CASSEAGRGGTDTQYF. The rearrangement joins TRBV6-1 to TRBJ2-3; the D gene is possibly TRBD2 (6 bases). Between the trimmed V and J ends, which lost 0 bases and 3 bases, there was a span of 13 bases. CDR3 size: 16 residues. Germline V CDR1 and CDR2: MNHNS, SASEGT.

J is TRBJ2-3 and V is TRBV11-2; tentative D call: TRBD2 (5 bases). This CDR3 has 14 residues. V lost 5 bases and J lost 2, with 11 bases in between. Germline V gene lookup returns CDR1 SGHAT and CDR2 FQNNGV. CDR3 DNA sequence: TGTGCCAGCAGCCCCTGGGGAGACACAGATACGCAGTATTTT. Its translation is CASSPWGDTDTQYF. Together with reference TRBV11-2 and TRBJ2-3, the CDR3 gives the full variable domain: EAGVAQSPRYKIIEKRQSVAFWCNPISGHATLYWYQQILGQGPKLLIQFQNNGVVDDSQLPKDRFSAERLKGVDSTLKIQPAKLEDSAVYLCASSPWGDTDTQYFGPGTRLTVL.

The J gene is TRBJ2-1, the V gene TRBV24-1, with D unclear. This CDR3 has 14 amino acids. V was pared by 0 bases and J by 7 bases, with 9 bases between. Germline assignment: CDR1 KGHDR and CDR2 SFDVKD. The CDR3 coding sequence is TGTGCCACCAGTGATTTGCGCGAGAATAATGAGCAGTTCTTC. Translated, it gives CATSDLRENNEQFF.

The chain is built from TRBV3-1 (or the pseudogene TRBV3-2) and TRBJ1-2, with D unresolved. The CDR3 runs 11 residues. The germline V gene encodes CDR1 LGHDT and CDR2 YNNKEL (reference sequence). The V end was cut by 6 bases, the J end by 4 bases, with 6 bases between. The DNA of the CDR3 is TGTGCCAGCAGTCAGGCCTATGGCTACACCTTC. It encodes CASSQAYGYTF.

CDR3 sequence: CASSLSGTGTFGYGYTF. For the CDR3, the DNA is TGCGCCAGCAGCTTATCTGGGACAGGGACTTTTGGCTATGGCTACACCTTC. The rearrangement links TRBV5-1 to TRBJ1-2; 9 bases line up with TRBD1. The CDR3 consists of 17 residues. V was pared by 2 bases and J by 4 bases, with 12 bases of the junction left unmatched. CDR1 and CDR2 (germline): SGHRS, YFSETQ.

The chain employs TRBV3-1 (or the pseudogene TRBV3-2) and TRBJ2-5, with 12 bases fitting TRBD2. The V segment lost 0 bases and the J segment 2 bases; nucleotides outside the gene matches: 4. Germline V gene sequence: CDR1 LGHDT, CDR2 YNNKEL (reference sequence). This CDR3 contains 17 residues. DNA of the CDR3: TGTGCCAGCAGCCAAGAAAGGCTAGCGGGGGGGCAAGAGACCCAGTACTTC. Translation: CASSQERLAGGQETQYF.

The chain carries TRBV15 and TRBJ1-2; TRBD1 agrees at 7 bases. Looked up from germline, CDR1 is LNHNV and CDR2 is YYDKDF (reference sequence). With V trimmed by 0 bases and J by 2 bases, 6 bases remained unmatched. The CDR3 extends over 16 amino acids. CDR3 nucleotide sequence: TGTGCCACCAGCAGAGAAGGGCAGACAGGGAACTATGGCTACACCTTC. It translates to CATSREGQTGNYGYTF.

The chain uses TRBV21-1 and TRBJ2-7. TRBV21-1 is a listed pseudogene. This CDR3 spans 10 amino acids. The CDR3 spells CASSTRPRRW. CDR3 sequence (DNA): TGTGCCAGCAGCACCCGGCCCCGACGGTGG.

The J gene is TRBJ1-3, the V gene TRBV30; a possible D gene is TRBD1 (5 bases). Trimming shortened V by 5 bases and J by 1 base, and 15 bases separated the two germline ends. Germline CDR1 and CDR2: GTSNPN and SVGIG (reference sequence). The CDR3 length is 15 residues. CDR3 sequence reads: CAWGPLGASGNTIYF. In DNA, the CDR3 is TGTGCCTGGGGACCCCTCGGGGCGTCTGGAAACACCATATATTTT. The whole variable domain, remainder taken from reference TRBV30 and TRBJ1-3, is SQTIHQWPATLVQPVGSPLSLECTVEGTSNPNLYWYRQAAGRGLQLLFYSVGIGQISSEVPQNLSASRPQDRQFILSSKKLLLSDSGFYLCAWGPLGASGNTIYFGEGSWLTVV.

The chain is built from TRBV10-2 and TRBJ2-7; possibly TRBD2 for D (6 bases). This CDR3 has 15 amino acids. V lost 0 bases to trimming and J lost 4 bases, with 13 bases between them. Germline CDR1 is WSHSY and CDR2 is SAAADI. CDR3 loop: CASSESSGLGYEQYF. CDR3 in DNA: TGCGCCAGCAGTGAGTCTAGCGGCTTGGGGTACGAGCAGTACTTC.

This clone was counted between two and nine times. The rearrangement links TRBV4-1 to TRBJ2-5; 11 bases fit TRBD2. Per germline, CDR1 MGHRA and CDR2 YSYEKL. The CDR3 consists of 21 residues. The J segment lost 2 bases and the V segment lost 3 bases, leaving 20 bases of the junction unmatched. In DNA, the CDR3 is TGCGCCAGCAGCCACTTTCCTTTAGCGGGAGGGCCGAGTTATCGGCAAGAGACCCAGTACTTC. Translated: CASSHFPLAGGPSYRQETQYF.

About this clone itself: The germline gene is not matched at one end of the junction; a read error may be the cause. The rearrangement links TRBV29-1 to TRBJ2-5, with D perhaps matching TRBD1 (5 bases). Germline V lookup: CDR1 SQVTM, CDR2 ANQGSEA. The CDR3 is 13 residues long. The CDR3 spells CSVEGGTQGTQYF. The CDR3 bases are TGCAGCGTTGAAGGGGGCACACAAGGGACCCAGTACTTC.

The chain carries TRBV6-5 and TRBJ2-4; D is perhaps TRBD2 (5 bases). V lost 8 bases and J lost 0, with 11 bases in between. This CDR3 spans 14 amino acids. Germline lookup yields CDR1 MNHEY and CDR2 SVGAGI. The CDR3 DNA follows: TGTGCCAGCGAGGGCTCACTAGCCAAAAACATTCAGTACTTC. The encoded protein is CASEGSLAKNIQYF.

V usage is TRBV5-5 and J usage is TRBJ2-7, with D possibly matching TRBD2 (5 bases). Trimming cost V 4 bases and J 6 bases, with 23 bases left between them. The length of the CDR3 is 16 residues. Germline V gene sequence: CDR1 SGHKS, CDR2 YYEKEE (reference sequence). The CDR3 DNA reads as TGTGCCAGCAGCCTTAACCCGGGAACACGTTTGGGCGAGCAGTACTTC. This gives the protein CASSLNPGTRLGEQYF.

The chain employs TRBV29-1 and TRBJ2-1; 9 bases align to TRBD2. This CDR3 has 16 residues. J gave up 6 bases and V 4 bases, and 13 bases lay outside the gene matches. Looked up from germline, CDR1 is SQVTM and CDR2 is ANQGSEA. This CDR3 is CSVGGLAPRQSNEQFF. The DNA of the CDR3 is TGCAGCGTTGGGGGACTAGCCCCCCGACAGAGCAATGAGCAGTTCTTC.